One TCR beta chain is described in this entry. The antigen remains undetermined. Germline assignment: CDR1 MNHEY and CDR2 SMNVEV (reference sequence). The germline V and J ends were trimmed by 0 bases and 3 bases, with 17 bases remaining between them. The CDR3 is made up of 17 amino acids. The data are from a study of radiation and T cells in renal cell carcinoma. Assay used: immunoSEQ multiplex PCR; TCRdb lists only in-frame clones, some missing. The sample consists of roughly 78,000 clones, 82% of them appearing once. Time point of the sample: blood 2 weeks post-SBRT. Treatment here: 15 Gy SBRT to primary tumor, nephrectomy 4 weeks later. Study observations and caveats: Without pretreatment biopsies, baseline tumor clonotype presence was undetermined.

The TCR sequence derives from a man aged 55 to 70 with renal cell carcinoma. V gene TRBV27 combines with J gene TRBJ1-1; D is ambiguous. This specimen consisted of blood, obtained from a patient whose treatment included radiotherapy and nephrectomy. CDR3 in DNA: TGTGCCAGCAGTTTATCCCTGCGGCCCACCGTGGACACTGAAGCTTTCTTT. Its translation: CASSLSLRPTVDTEAFF.